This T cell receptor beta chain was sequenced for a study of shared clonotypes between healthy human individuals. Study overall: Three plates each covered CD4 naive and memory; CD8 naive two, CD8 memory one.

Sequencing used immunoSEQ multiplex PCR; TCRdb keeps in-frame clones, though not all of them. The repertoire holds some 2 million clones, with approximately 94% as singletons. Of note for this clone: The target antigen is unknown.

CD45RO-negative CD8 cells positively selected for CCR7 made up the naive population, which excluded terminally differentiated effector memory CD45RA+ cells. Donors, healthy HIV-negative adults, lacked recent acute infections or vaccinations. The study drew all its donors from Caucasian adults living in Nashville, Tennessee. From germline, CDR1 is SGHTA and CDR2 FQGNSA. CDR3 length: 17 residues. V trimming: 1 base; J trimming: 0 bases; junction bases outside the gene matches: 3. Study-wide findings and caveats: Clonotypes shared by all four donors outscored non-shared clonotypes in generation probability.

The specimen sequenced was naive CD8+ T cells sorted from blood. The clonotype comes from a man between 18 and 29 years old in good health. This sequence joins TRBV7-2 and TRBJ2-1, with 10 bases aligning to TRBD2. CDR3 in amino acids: CASSLEAGGPSYNEQFF. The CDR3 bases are TGTGCCAGCAGCTTAGAAGCGGGAGGGCCCTCCTACAATGAGCAGTTCTTC.